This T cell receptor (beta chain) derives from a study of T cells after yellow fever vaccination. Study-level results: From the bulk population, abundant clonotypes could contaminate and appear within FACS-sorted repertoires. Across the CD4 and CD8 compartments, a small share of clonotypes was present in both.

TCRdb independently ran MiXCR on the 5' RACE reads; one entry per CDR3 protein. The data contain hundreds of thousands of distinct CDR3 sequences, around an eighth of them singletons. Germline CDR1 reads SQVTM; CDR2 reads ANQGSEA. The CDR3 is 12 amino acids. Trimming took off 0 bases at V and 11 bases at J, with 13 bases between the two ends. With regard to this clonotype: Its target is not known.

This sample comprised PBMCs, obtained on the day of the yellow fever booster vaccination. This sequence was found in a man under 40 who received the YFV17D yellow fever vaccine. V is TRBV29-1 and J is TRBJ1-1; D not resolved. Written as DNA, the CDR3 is TGCAGCGTTGAAGATCCGGGAAGGCAGGCTTTCTTT. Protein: CSVEDPGRQAFF.